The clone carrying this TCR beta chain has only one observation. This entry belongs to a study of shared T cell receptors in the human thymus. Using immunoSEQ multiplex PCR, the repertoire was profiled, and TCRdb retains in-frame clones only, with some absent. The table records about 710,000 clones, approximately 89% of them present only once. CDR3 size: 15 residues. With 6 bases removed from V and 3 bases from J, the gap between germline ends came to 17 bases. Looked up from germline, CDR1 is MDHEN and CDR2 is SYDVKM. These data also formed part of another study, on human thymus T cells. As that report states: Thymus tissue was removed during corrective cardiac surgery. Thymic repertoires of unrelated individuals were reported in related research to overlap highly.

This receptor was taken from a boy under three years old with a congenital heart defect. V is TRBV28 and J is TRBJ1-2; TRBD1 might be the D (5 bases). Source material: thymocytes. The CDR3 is CASRGEWRGDYGYTF. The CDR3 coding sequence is TGTGCCAGCAGAGGCGAGTGGCGGGGGGACTATGGCTACACCTTC.